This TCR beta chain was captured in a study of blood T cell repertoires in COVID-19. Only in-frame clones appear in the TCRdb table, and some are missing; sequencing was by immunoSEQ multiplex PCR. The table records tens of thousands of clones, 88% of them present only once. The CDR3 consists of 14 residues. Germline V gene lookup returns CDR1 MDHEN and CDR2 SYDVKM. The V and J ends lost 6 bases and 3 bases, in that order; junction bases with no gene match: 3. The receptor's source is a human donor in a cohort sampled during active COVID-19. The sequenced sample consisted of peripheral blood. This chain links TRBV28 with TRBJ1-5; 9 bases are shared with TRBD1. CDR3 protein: CASRGQGSNQPQHF. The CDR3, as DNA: TGTGCCAGCAGGGGACAGGGTTCCAATCAGCCCCAGCATTTT.